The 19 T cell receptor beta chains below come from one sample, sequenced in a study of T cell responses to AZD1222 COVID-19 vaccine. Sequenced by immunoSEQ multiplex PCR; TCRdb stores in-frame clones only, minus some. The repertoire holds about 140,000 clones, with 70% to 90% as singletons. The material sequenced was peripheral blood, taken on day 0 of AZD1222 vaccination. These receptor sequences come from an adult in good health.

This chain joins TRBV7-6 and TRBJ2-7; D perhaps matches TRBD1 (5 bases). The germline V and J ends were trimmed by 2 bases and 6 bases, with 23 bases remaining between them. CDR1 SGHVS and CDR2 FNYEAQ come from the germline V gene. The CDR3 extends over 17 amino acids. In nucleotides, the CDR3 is TGTGCCAGCAGCTTAAAGCCCCCGGGTATTATTGACAGCGAGCAGTACTTC. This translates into CASSLKPPGIIDSEQYF. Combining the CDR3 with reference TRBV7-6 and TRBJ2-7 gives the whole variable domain GAGVSQSPRYKVTKRGQDVALRCDPISGHVSLYWYRQALGQGPEFLTYFNYEAQQDKSGLPNDRFSAERPEGSISTLTIQRTEQRDSAMYRCASSLKPPGIIDSEQYFGPGTRLTVT.

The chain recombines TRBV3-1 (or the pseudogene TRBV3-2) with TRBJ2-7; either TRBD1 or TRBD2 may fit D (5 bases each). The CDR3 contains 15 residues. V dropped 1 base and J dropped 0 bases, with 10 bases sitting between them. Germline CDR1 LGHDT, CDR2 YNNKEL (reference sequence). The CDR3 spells CASSQGQRVSYEQYF. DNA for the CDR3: TGTGCCAGCAGCCAAGGACAGAGGGTCTCCTACGAGCAGTACTTC.

The CDR3 DNA reads as TGTGCCAGCAGCCTTAGTCCAGGGGCTGGAGATACGCAGTATTTT. As protein: CASSLSPGAGDTQYF. This chain uses TRBV4-2 with TRBJ2-3; the D gene is possibly TRBD1 (6 bases). V gave up 4 bases and J gave up 5 bases, with 16 bases separating them. In germline, CDR1 is LGHNA, CDR2 YNFKEQ. The CDR3 spans 15 residues.

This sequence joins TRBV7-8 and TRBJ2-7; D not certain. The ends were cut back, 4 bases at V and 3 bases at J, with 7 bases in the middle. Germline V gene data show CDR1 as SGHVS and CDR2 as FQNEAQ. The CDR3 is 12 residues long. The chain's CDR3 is CASSSPGYEQYF. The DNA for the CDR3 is TGTGCCAGCAGCTCCCCGGGCTACGAGCAGTACTTC.

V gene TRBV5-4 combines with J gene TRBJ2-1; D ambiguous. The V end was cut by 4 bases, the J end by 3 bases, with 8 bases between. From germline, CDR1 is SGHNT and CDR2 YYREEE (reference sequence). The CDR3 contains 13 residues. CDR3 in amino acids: CASSGSLYNEQFF. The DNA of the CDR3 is TGTGCCAGCAGCGGGTCCCTCTACAATGAGCAGTTCTTC. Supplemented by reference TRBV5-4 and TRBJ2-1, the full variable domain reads ETGVTQSPTHLIKTRGQQVTLRCSSQSGHNTVSWYQQALGQGPQFIFQYYREEENGRGNFPPRFSGLQFPNYSSELNVNALELDDSALYLCASSGSLYNEQFFGPGTRLTVL.

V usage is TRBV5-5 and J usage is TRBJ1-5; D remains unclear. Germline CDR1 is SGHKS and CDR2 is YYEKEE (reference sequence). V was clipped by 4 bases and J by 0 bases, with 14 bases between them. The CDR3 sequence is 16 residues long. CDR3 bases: TGTGCCAGCAGCCCGGATAGGGATTATAGCAATCAGCCCCAGCATTTT. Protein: CASSPDRDYSNQPQHF.

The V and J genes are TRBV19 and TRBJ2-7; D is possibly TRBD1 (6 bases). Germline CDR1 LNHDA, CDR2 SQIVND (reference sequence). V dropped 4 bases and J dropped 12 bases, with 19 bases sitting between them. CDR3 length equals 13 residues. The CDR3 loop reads CASSKQGRQEAYF. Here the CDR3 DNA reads TGTGCCAGTAGTAAGCAGGGGCGACAGGAGGCGTACTTC.

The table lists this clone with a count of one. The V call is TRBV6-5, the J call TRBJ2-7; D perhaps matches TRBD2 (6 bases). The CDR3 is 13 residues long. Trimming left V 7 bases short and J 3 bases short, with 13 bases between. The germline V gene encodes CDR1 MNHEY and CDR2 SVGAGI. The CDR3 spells CASTLANIYEQYF. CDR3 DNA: TGTGCCAGCACCCTAGCGAATATCTACGAGCAGTACTTC.

The CDR3: CASSLTTGIGSPLHF. The CDR3 DNA sequence: TGTGCCAGCAGCTTAACGACAGGGATCGGTTCACCCCTCCACTTT. The gene calls are TRBV7-9 and TRBJ1-6; 7 nucleotides align to TRBD1. CDR3 length: 15 residues. The V and J ends lost 2 bases and 9 bases, in that order; junction bases with no gene match: 7. Per germline, CDR1 SEHNR and CDR2 FQNEAQ (reference sequence).

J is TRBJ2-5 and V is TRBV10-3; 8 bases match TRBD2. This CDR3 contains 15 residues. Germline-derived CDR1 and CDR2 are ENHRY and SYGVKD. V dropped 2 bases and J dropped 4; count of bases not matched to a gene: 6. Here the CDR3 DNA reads TGTGCCATCAGTGAGGATCGGGGGGGTCGAGAGACCCAGTACTTC. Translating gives CAISEDRGGRETQYF.

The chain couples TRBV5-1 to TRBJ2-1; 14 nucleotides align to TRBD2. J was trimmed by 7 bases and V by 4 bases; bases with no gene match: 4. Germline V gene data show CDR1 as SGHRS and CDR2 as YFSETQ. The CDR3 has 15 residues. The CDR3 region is CASSPGTSGGNEQFF. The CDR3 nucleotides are TGCGCCAGCAGCCCCGGGACTAGCGGGGGAAATGAGCAGTTCTTC.

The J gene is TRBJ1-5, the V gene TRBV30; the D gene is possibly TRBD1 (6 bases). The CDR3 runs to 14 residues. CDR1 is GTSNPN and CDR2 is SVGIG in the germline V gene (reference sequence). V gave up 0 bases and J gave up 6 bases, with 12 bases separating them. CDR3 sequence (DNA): TGTGCCTGGAGTGTAGGGTCAGGGGCTCAGCCCCAGCATTTT. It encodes CAWSVGSGAQPQHF.

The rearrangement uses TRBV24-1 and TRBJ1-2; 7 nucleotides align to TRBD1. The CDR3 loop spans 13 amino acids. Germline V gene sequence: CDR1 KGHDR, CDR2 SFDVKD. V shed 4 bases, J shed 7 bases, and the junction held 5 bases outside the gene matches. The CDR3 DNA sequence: TGTGCCACCAGTGAGGCAGGGGGTGGTGGCTACACCTTC. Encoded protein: CATSEAGGGGYTF.

This CDR3 is CASSPQGANSNYGYTF. CDR3 in DNA: TGCGCCAGCAGCCCACAGGGGGCCAACTCTAACTATGGCTACACCTTC. V gene TRBV5-1 combines with J gene TRBJ1-2; TRBD1 agrees at 9 bases. J was trimmed by 0 bases and V by 4 bases; bases with no gene match: 7. This CDR3 is built from 16 residues. CDR1 and CDR2 (germline): SGHRS, YFSETQ.

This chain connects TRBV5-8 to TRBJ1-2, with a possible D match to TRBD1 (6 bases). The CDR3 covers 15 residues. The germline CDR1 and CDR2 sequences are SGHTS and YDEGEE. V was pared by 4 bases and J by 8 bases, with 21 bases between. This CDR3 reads CASSPRFTGLEGYTF. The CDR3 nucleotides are TGTGCCAGCAGCCCACGCTTCACAGGGTTGGAGGGCTACACCTTC.

Here the CDR3 DNA reads TGTGCCAGCAGCAGGAAGGGGGATTCACCCCTCCACTTT. Its protein is CASSRKGDSPLHF. V is TRBV11-2 and J is TRBJ1-6; D may be TRBD1 (6 bases). With 5 bases removed from V and 8 bases from J, the gap between germline ends came to 10 bases. The CDR3 has 13 amino acids. The germline gives CDR1 SGHAT, CDR2 FQNNGV.

The CDR3 DNA sequence: TGTGCCAGCAGCGTAGGATGGGACAGGGGCGACGGCTACACCTTC. Protein sequence: CASSVGWDRGDGYTF. This rearrangement joins TRBV9 to TRBJ1-2; TRBD1 aligns across 10 bases. The CDR3 has 15 amino acids. V lost 0 bases, J lost 8 bases, and 7 bases stayed unmatched. The V gene's germline CDR1 is SGDLS and CDR2 YYNGEE.

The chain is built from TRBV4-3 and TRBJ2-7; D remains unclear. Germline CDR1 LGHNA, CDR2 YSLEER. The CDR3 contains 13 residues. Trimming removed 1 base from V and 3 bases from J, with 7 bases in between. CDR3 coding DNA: TGCGCCAGCAGCCAAGTGGTCGGCTACGAGCAGTACTTC. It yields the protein CASSQVVGYEQYF.

The CDR3 loop reads CASSSPYQETQYF. DNA of the CDR3: TGTGCCAGCAGCTCCCCGTACCAAGAGACCCAGTACTTC. The rearrangement links TRBV5-8 to TRBJ2-5, with D uncertain. This CDR3 region has 13 residues. V lost 3 bases and J 0 bases, leaving 6 bases between the germline ends. CDR1 is SGHTS, CDR2 YDEGEE, per germline.